Presented here are 27 T cell receptor beta chains from one specimen sequenced in a study of blood T cell repertoires in COVID-19. Assay: immunoSEQ multiplex PCR; the TCRdb copy retains only in-frame clones and omits some. The repertoire has fewer than 350,000 clones, about 93% of them found once; the top ten carry roughly 7%. Sequenced sample: peripheral blood. These TCRs come from a woman aged 25 to 39 with COVID-19, enrolled during active disease.

On this clone itself: The same CDR3 arises from other DNA sequences in this sample as well. V is TRBV6-5 and J is TRBJ2-1; 7 bases agree with TRBD1. The CDR3 covers 15 residues. V shed 0 bases, J shed 2 bases, and the junction held 1 base outside the gene matches. Germline V CDR1 and CDR2: MNHEY, SVGAGI. Here the CDR3 reads CASSYSRGPYNEQFF. The CDR3 DNA reads as TGTGCCAGCAGTTACTCGAGGGGGCCCTACAATGAGCAGTTCTTC.

This clone has a single count. V usage is TRBV7-8 and J usage is TRBJ1-4; 10 bases fit TRBD1. J was trimmed by 5 bases and V by 1 base; bases with no gene match: 13. CDR1 SGHVS and CDR2 FQNEAQ come from the germline V gene. The CDR3 is 19 residues long. CDR3 nucleotides: TGTGCCAGCAGCTTAGATGGGACAGGGGAACGAGATACCAATGAAAAACTGTTTTTT. This translates into CASSLDGTGERDTNEKLFF.

The chain employs TRBV5-8 and TRBJ2-5; 10 positions match TRBD2. CDR1 SGHTS and CDR2 YDEGEE come from the germline V gene. CDR3 length: 15 amino acids. The J segment lost 5 bases and the V segment lost 6 bases, leaving 10 bases of the junction unmatched. CDR3 coding DNA: TGTGCCAGCAACATCGGGACTAGCGCCCCGGAGACCCAGTACTTC. Translated: CASNIGTSAPETQYF.

The V and J genes are TRBV6-2 or TRBV6-3 and TRBJ2-7; 8 positions match TRBD1. There are 15 residues in the CDR3. In germline, CDR1 is MNHEY, CDR2 SVGEGT. The ends lost 5 bases at V and 2 bases at J; junction bases unmatched: 8. The chain's CDR3 is CASSRDRRNTYEQYF. Written as DNA, the CDR3 is TGTGCCAGCAGTCGGGACAGGCGAAATACCTACGAGCAGTACTTC.

A remark on this clone: One end of the junction is discordant with germline, which a read error may explain. The V gene is TRBV20-1, the J gene TRBJ1-2; 8 positions agree with TRBD1. Germline CDR1 DFQATT, CDR2 SNEGSKA (reference sequence). The CDR3 has 9 residues. The chain's CDR3 is CSANYRGSF. CDR3 DNA sequence: TGCAGTGCCAACTACAGGGGGTCCTTC.

The rearrangement links TRBV27 to TRBJ2-3, with TRBD1 identical over 8 bases. V shed 4 bases and J 3 bases; nucleotides not matched to a gene: 9. This CDR3 region has 16 residues. The germline gives CDR1 MNHEY, CDR2 SMNVEV (reference sequence). CDR3 amino acids: CASSYWTGWGTDTQYF. CDR3 nucleotides: TGTGCCAGCAGTTATTGGACAGGGTGGGGAACAGATACGCAGTATTTT.

The genes are TRBV5-6 and TRBJ2-7; D may be TRBD2 (6 bases). This CDR3 comprises 13 residues. Germline values: CDR1 SGHDT, CDR2 YYEEEE. The V gene lost 7 bases and the J gene lost 5 bases, with 16 bases spanning the gap. The CDR3 sequence: CASSTSLSHEQYF. The CDR3 DNA is TGTGCCAGCTCGACTAGTCTTTCCCACGAGCAGTACTTC.

The V and J genes are TRBV28 and TRBJ1-1, with 7 bases identical to TRBD1. CDR1 and CDR2 (germline): MDHEN, SYDVKM. CDR3 length: 13 amino acids. After removal of 6 bases from V and 7 bases from J, the junction contained 8 bases not matched to a gene. CDR3 nucleotides: TGTGCCAGCAGCTGGGGACAGAGAAGTGAAGCTTTCTTT. It codes for CASSWGQRSEAFF.

This clone was found once. This chain uses TRBV11-2 with TRBJ2-5; D is unclear. With 2 bases removed from V and 5 bases from J, the gap between germline ends came to 9 bases. CDR1 is SGHAT, CDR2 FQNNGV, per germline. The CDR3 covers 13 residues. DNA for the CDR3: TGTGCCAGCAGCTTACTAGTTATGGAGACCCAGTACTTC. Translation gives CASSLLVMETQYF. The whole variable domain, filled in from reference TRBV11-2 and TRBJ2-5, reads EAGVAQSPRYKIIEKRQSVAFWCNPISGHATLYWYQQILGQGPKLLIQFQNNGVVDDSQLPKDRFSAERLKGVDSTLKIQPAKLEDSAVYLCASSLLVMETQYFGPGTRLLVL.

CDR3 nucleotide sequence: TGTGCCAGCAGCTCACCTAGCGGGAATATCAATGAGCAGTTCTTC. Translated, it gives CASSSPSGNINEQFF. The rearrangement links TRBV2 to TRBJ2-1; 9 nucleotides agree with TRBD2. Germline assignment: CDR1 SNHLY and CDR2 FYNNEI. The CDR3 loop spans 15 amino acids. V lost 6 bases, J lost 6 bases, and 9 bases stayed unmatched.

The J gene is TRBJ2-3, the V gene TRBV11-1, with D possibly being TRBD2 (5 bases). The CDR3 is 15 amino acids. From germline, CDR1 is SGHAT and CDR2 FQDESV (reference sequence). The V end was cut by 5 bases, the J end by 6 bases, with 18 bases between. The CDR3 protein is CASSITRRVSDTQYF. CDR3 in DNA: TGTGCCAGCAGCATCACTAGAAGGGTATCGGATACGCAGTATTTT.

The V call is TRBV4-1, the J call TRBJ2-7; perhaps TRBD2 as D (5 bases). V was pared by 0 bases and J by 4 bases, with 13 bases between. The CDR3 has 15 amino acids. Per the germline V gene, CDR1 is MGHRA and CDR2 is YSYEKL. CDR3 protein: CASSQESIASYEQYF. Written as DNA, the CDR3 is TGCGCCAGCAGCCAAGAGTCGATAGCGTCGTACGAGCAGTACTTC.

The V gene is TRBV18, the J gene TRBJ2-7; D ambiguous. Trimming left V 0 bases short and J 0 bases short, with 9 bases between. This CDR3 contains 15 residues. The germline gives CDR1 KGHSH, CDR2 LQKENI. Written as DNA, the CDR3 is TGTGCCAGCTCACCACCGGGCCGATTCTCCTACGAGCAGTACTTC. This codes for CASSPPGRFSYEQYF.

V is TRBV6-6 and J is TRBJ2-5; D is undetermined. Germline V gene lookup returns CDR1 MNHNY and CDR2 SVGAGI (reference sequence). The CDR3 sequence is 11 residues long. Between the trimmed V and J ends, which lost 6 bases and 3 bases, there was a span of 5 bases. Written as DNA, the CDR3 is TGTGCCAGCAGCATAGAAGAGACCCAGTACTTC. This sequence encodes CASSIEETQYF.

The chain uses TRBV3-1 (or the pseudogene TRBV3-2) and TRBJ2-1; 10 bases are shared with TRBD2. CDR3 length: 14 amino acids. Germline V gives CDR1 LGHDT, CDR2 YNNKEL (reference sequence). Losses at the gene ends were 1 base for V and 8 bases for J; bases not matched to a gene: 2. CDR3 in amino acids: CASSQAAGGDEQFF. Written as DNA, the CDR3 is TGTGCCAGCAGCCAAGCAGCGGGAGGGGATGAGCAGTTCTTC.

The table lists this clone with a count of one. The V gene is TRBV12-3 or TRBV12-4, the J gene TRBJ2-5, with 7 bases that match TRBD1. The CDR3 spans 13 residues. Trimming removed 6 bases from V and 2 bases from J; junction bases left unmatched: 3. The CDR3 region is CASSQGQQETQYF. CDR3 sequence (DNA): TGTGCCAGCAGCCAGGGACAGCAAGAGACCCAGTACTTC.

This chain connects TRBV4-3 to TRBJ2-2; a possible D gene is TRBD1 (6 bases). In germline, CDR1 is LGHNA, CDR2 YSLEER. CDR3 size: 16 residues. Deletions cut 3 bases from V and 0 bases from J, with 11 bases between. In nucleotides, the CDR3 is TGCGCCAGCAGCCACTCGGGACAAGCGAACACCGGGGAGCTGTTTTTT. Residues: CASSHSGQANTGELFF.

The chain uses TRBV20-1 and TRBJ1-1; the D gene is possibly TRBD1 (5 bases). Germline V CDR1 and CDR2: DFQATT, SNEGSKA (reference sequence). The CDR3 extends over 14 amino acids. The V and J ends lost 3 bases and 0 bases respectively, with 11 bases between them. The CDR3 protein is CSASWQGMNTEAFF. The CDR3 region has the DNA TGCAGTGCTAGTTGGCAGGGAATGAACACTGAAGCTTTCTTT.

The chain has TRBV6-5 and TRBJ2-2, with 8 bases aligning to TRBD2. The CDR3 contains 16 residues. The germline V gene has CDR1 MNHEY and CDR2 SVGAGI. Trimming took 2 bases from V and 4 from J; bases not matched to a gene: 6. The CDR3 reads CASSYLTSGSTGELFF. CDR3 DNA sequence: TGTGCCAGCAGTTACCTAACTAGCGGTTCCACCGGGGAGCTGTTTTTT.

The V call is TRBV12-3 or TRBV12-4, the J call TRBJ1-2; 12 bases line up with TRBD1. The CDR3 runs to 13 residues. With 8 bases clipped from V and 4 bases from J, the junction kept 2 bases outside the gene matches. CDR3 coding DNA: TGTGCCAGCGGGACAGGGGGCACCTATGGCTACACCTTC. Protein sequence: CASGTGGTYGYTF.

CDR3 sequence (DNA): TGTGCCTGGGAAAGAGGGGATAGCGGGGGTATCCCGGAGTATTTT. Its translation: CAWERGDSGGIPEYF. The chain links TRBV30 to TRBJ2-3, with TRBD2 matching over 9 bases. The CDR3 spans 15 residues. Germline values: CDR1 GTSNPN, CDR2 SVGIG (reference sequence). The ends lost 5 bases at V and 13 bases at J; junction bases unmatched: 19.

This chain uses TRBV2 with TRBJ1-5, with D unclear. The CDR3 is 16 amino acids. Per the germline V gene, CDR1 is SNHLY and CDR2 is FYNNEI. V gave up 1 base and J gave up 2 bases, with 12 bases separating them. CDR3 in DNA: TGTGCCAGCAGTGAAGTAGGAGGGTCGCGCAATCAGCCCCAGCATTTT. It encodes CASSEVGGSRNQPQHF.

This chain connects TRBV24-1 to TRBJ2-1; 7 bases map to TRBD2. V shed 10 bases and J 4 bases; nucleotides not matched to a gene: 12. The CDR3 has 15 residues. Germline CDR1 KGHDR, CDR2 SFDVKD. The DNA for the CDR3 is TGTGCCACTCAGTGGGGGGGTTCCCTTTACAATGAGCAGTTCTTC. Its protein is CATQWGGSLYNEQFF.

Worth noting for this clone: Germline and junction disagree at one end, which may indicate a read error. V is TRBV11-2 and J is TRBJ2-7; no reliable D call. Germline CDR1 is SGHAT and CDR2 is FQNNGV. CDR3 size: 15 residues. The CDR3 loop reads CAGSLVYGLGPEQYF. The CDR3 DNA reads as TGTGCCGGCAGCTTAGTATACGGTTTGGGCCCCGAGCAGTACTTC.

J is TRBJ1-5 and V is TRBV28; 10 bases are shared with TRBD1. Germline-derived CDR1 and CDR2 are MDHEN and SYDVKM. This CDR3 is 15 amino acids long. Germline trimming cut 5 bases from V and 5 bases from J; bases unmatched to any gene: 6. CDR3 in DNA: TGTGCCAGCAGTCAGGGACAGGGGACCCATCAGCCCCAGCATTTT. It yields the protein CASSQGQGTHQPQHF.

This rearrangement joins TRBV29-1 to TRBJ2-7; 7 nucleotides agree with TRBD1. This CDR3 region has 12 residues. Looked up from germline, CDR1 is SQVTM and CDR2 is ANQGSEA. After removal of 1 base from V and 3 bases from J, the junction contained 0 bases not matched to a gene. CDR3 sequence reads: CSVEGTGYEQYF. In DNA form, the CDR3 reads TGCAGCGTTGAAGGGACAGGCTACGAGCAGTACTTC.

V is TRBV4-1 and J is TRBJ1-3; 12 bases map to TRBD1. Germline-derived CDR1 and CDR2 are MGHRA and YSYEKL. The V segment lost 2 bases and the J segment 1 base; nucleotides outside the gene matches: 9. This CDR3 comprises 19 residues. The CDR3 reads CASSQKGTGGSSSGNTIYF. The CDR3 bases are TGCGCCAGCAGCCAAAAAGGGACAGGGGGCTCAAGTTCTGGAAACACCATATATTTT.